The 11 T cell receptor beta chains presented below share a single source sample, sequenced in a study of T cell responses to AZD1222 COVID-19 vaccine. Here immunoSEQ multiplex PCR was the method, and the copy in TCRdb shows in-frame clones only, minus some. This sample yields about 67,000 clones, of which around four fifths are seen a single time; around 20% belongs to the top ten. Sequenced here: peripheral blood, sampled on day 0 of AZD1222 vaccination. These receptors were taken from an adult in good health.

This clone was observed a few times. The genes are TRBV9 and TRBJ1-3, with D hard to call. Germline V gene data show CDR1 as SGDLS and CDR2 as YYNGEE. This CDR3 comprises 16 residues. V gave up 0 bases and J gave up 0 bases, with 10 bases separating them. CDR3 loop: CASSVAPSLSGNTIYF. Written as DNA, the CDR3 is TGTGCCAGCAGCGTAGCCCCATCCCTCTCTGGAAACACCATATATTTT.

This chain links TRBV4-2 with TRBJ1-6, with D possibly matching TRBD1 (5 bases). The CDR3 runs to 14 residues. CDR1 is LGHNA and CDR2 is YNFKEQ in the germline V gene. With 0 bases removed from V and 8 bases from J, the gap between germline ends came to 8 bases. This CDR3 is CASSQDGRDSPLHF. The CDR3 DNA reads TGTGCCAGCAGCCAAGATGGCAGGGATTCACCCCTCCACTTT.

The V gene is TRBV4-3, the J gene TRBJ1-2; possible D gene TRBD1, 5 bases. CDR1 LGHNA and CDR2 YSLEER come from the germline V gene. Trimming cost V 0 bases and J 6 bases, with 8 bases left between them. CDR3 length: 13 amino acids. The chain's CDR3 is CASSQDGGDGYTF. The CDR3 region has the DNA TGCGCCAGCAGCCAAGATGGGGGTGATGGCTACACCTTC.

The chain has TRBV6-6 and TRBJ1-2; D uncertain. Trimming removed 5 bases from V and 7 bases from J, with 11 bases in between. Germline CDR1 MNHNY, CDR2 SVGAGI (reference sequence). This CDR3 spans 12 amino acids. The CDR3 protein is CASSRTSGGYTF. CDR3 DNA: TGTGCCAGCAGTCGGACGTCGGGTGGCTACACCTTC.

J is TRBJ1-6 and V is TRBV27; the D gene is possibly TRBD1 (6 bases). The CDR3 sequence is 13 residues long. Germline-derived CDR1 and CDR2 are MNHEY and SMNVEV (reference sequence). V gave up 6 bases and J gave up 9 bases, with 12 bases separating them. The CDR3 region has the DNA TGTGCCAGCAGCCAGGCCAGGGGTTCACCCCTCCACTTT. It yields the protein CASSQARGSPLHF.

The rearrangement joins TRBV27 to TRBJ2-7; 9 positions agree with TRBD1. Germline values: CDR1 MNHEY, CDR2 SMNVEV (reference sequence). The ends lost 1 base at V and 0 bases at J; junction bases unmatched: 1. This CDR3 is built from 15 residues. CDR3 in amino acids: CASSLWGQGSYEQYF. The CDR3 region has the DNA TGTGCCAGCAGTTTATGGGGACAGGGCTCCTACGAGCAGTACTTC.

DNA of the CDR3: TGTGCCATCAGTGACCACGGGAGACAATCTGGAAACACCATATATTTT. Translating gives CAISDHGRQSGNTIYF. This rearrangement joins TRBV10-3 to TRBJ1-3; D ambiguous. This CDR3 has 16 amino acids. Per germline, CDR1 ENHRY and CDR2 SYGVKD. The V end lost 3 bases, the J end lost 1 base, and 13 bases lay between the germline ends.

The chain combines TRBV6-5 with TRBJ2-7; 12 nucleotides line up with TRBD2. Germline assignment: CDR1 MNHEY and CDR2 SVGAGI. The length of the CDR3 is 15 residues. V lost 6 bases to trimming and J lost 7 bases; unmatched junction nucleotides: 10. CDR3 amino acids: CASRRTSGKLGEQYF. CDR3 bases: TGTGCCAGCAGGAGGACTAGCGGGAAGTTGGGAGAGCAGTACTTC.

The chain joins TRBV28 to TRBJ1-5; no firm D call. Between the trimmed V and J ends, which lost 1 base and 9 bases, there was a span of 13 bases. The CDR3 is 14 amino acids. Looked up from germline, CDR1 is MDHEN and CDR2 is SYDVKM. CDR3 sequence (DNA): TGTGCCAGCAGTTTATCATCCCCGTTTGGGCCCCAGCATTTT. Residues: CASSLSSPFGPQHF. The variable domain in full, with the rest retrieved from reference TRBV28 and TRBJ1-5, is DVKVTQSSRYLVKRTGEKVFLECVQDMDHENMFWYRQDPGLGLRLIYFSYDVKMKEKGDIPEGYSVSREKKERFSLILESASTNQTSMYLCASSLSSPFGPQHFGDGTRLSIL.

The CDR3 sequence is CATLPGSTDTQYF. DNA of the CDR3: TGTGCCACCCTCCCGGGAAGCACAGATACGCAGTATTTT. The rearrangement links TRBV12-3 or TRBV12-4 to TRBJ2-3; possible D gene TRBD2, 5 bases. Between the trimmed V and J ends, which lost 10 bases and 0 bases, there was a span of 11 bases. This CDR3 region has 13 residues.

The chain combines TRBV18 with TRBJ1-6, with a possible D match to TRBD1 (5 bases). The CDR3 covers 14 residues. In germline, CDR1 is KGHSH, CDR2 LQKENI. Trimming stripped 4 bases from V and 10 bases from J, with 14 bases between. Here the CDR3 reads CASSQDILGSPLHF. The CDR3 DNA reads TGTGCCAGCTCACAGGACATCTTAGGGTCACCCCTCCACTTT. Full variable domain (outside the CDR3, taken from reference TRBV18 and TRBJ1-6): NAGVMQNPRHLVRRRGQEARLRCSPMKGHSHVYWYRQLPEEGLKFMVYLQKENIIDESGMPKERFSAEFPKEGPSILRIQQVVRGDSAAYFCASSQDILGSPLHFGNGTRLTVT.